Following are 13 T cell receptor beta chains from one sample sequenced in a study of CD8 T cells in ankylosing spondylitis. From the 5' RACE reads, TCRdb called clonotypes with MiXCR, one entry per CDR3 protein. The sample holds about 210,000 distinct CDR3 sequences, 8% to 9% seen once. Sequences were obtained from blood, either unsorted or a sorted T cell fraction (not recorded which). The receptors shown here come from a female donor with ankylosing spondylitis or in good health (not recorded which).

Only a few counts were recorded for this clonotype. This may be a read error, as it is one base from a much larger clone. This chain connects TRBV5-1 to TRBJ2-3; D gene uncertain. In germline, CDR1 is SGHRS, CDR2 YFSETQ. The germline V and J ends were trimmed by 4 bases and 2 bases, with 14 bases remaining between them. There are 15 residues in the CDR3. The CDR3 bases are TGCGCCAGCAGCAAGACCCCATCTTCCACAGATACGCAGTATTTT. Encoded protein: CASSKTPSSTDTQYF.

This clonotype was recorded many times. The chain carries TRBV5-1 and TRBJ1-6, with D uncertain. There are 15 residues in the CDR3. Germline V gene sequence: CDR1 SGHRS, CDR2 YFSETQ. V was pared by 0 bases and J by 6 bases, with 10 bases between. The DNA of the CDR3 is TGCGCCAGCAGCTTGGATACGACGGGTAATTCACCCCTCCACTTT. This gives the protein CASSLDTTGNSPLHF.

The chain couples TRBV11-1 to TRBJ2-7; TRBD1 or TRBD2 may be the D gene (5 bases each). The CDR3 consists of 13 residues. CDR1 and CDR2 from the germline V gene are SGHAT and FQDESV (reference sequence). V was shortened by 9 bases and J by 6 bases, with 18 bases between the two germline ends. In DNA, the CDR3 is TGTGCCAGGGGCCCGGGGCTAAACTGCGAGCAGTACTTC. Translation gives CARGPGLNCEQYF.

In this sample, this clonotype turned up many times. The CDR3 DNA is TGTGCCAGCGAAGTAACCTACAATGAGCAGTTCTTC. Translation gives CASEVTYNEQFF. This chain uses TRBV12-3 or TRBV12-4 with TRBJ2-1; D is undetermined. CDR3 size: 12 residues. The V gene lost 8 bases and the J gene lost 2 bases, with 7 bases spanning the gap.

This clonotype was seen at least ten times. The V call is TRBV20-1, the J call TRBJ2-3, with TRBD2 matching 8 bases. Losses at the gene ends were 1 base for V and 10 bases for J; bases not matched to a gene: 7. The germline V gene has CDR1 DFQATT and CDR2 SNEGSKA (reference sequence). This CDR3 comprises 13 residues. CDR3 bases: TGCAGTGCTAGAGCCTCAGGGACTAGTCCGCAGTATTTT. Translated: CSARASGTSPQYF.

The CDR3 loop is CSAEELLASSSYEQYF. CDR3 in DNA: TGCAGTGCTGAGGAGCTACTAGCGTCCTCCTCCTACGAGCAGTACTTC. V usage is TRBV20-1 and J usage is TRBJ2-7, with 7 bases matching TRBD2. This CDR3 region has 16 residues. The germline V gene encodes CDR1 DFQATT and CDR2 SNEGSKA (reference sequence). V lost 5 bases and J lost 0; bases outside the gene matches: 13.

This clonotype was found a few times. The J gene is TRBJ2-1, the V gene TRBV27; 9 bases map to TRBD2. The CDR3 contains 15 residues. V dropped 3 bases and J dropped 6; count of bases not matched to a gene: 6. Germline values: CDR1 MNHEY, CDR2 SMNVEV (reference sequence). DNA of the CDR3: TGTGCCAGCAGTTTCCGCGGGAGGGCCTTCAATGAGCAGTTCTTC. This encodes CASSFRGRAFNEQFF.

This clonotype was seen ten or more times. The chain combines TRBV6-5 with TRBJ1-4, with 8 nucleotides matching TRBD1. The V gene end was trimmed by 4 bases and the J gene end by 8 bases; junction bases not matched to a gene: 9. Germline V lookup: CDR1 MNHEY, CDR2 SVGAGI. The CDR3 length is 15 residues. The CDR3 bases are TGTGCCAGCAGTTCCGTCAGGGGGCGATTCGAAAAACTGTTTTTT. Its translation is CASSSVRGRFEKLFF.

In this sample, this clonotype turned up many times. The chain employs TRBV14 and TRBJ1-6; D is uncertain. Germline V gene lookup returns CDR1 SGHDN and CDR2 FVKESK. With 1 base removed from V and 4 bases from J, the gap between germline ends came to 17 bases. This CDR3 spans 18 amino acids. CDR3 bases: TGTGCCAGCAGCCAAGGGAGGACGGGAATCGGGTATAATTCACCCCTCCACTTT. It yields the protein CASSQGRTGIGYNSPLHF.

This clonotype has ten or more counts. This sequence joins TRBV30 and TRBJ2-2; 8 bases are a match to TRBD2. This CDR3 is 14 amino acids long. Per the germline V gene, CDR1 is GTSNPN and CDR2 is SVGIG (reference sequence). V shed 2 bases and J 7 bases; nucleotides not matched to a gene: 6. CDR3 amino acids: CAWSPGLALGELFF. The CDR3 coding sequence is TGTGCCTGGAGTCCAGGACTAGCCCTCGGGGAGCTGTTTTTT.

This clonotype has only a few counts. J is TRBJ1-2 and V is TRBV7-2, with D perhaps matching TRBD1 (5 bases). The V end lost 5 bases, the J end lost 4 bases, and 17 bases lay between the germline ends. Germline lookup yields CDR1 SGHTA and CDR2 FQGNSA. This CDR3 has 15 amino acids. CDR3 sequence: CASSDGTGPFYGYTF. The CDR3 coding sequence is TGTGCCAGCAGCGACGGGACGGGGCCCTTCTATGGCTACACCTTC.

In this sample, this clonotype turned up many times. V gene TRBV6-1 combines with J gene TRBJ2-7; no clear D gene. Germline V gene data show CDR1 as MNHNS and CDR2 as SASEGT. The V end was cut by 6 bases, the J end by 2 bases, with 11 bases between. The CDR3 loop spans 13 amino acids. The CDR3 reads CASRTEIPYEQYF. CDR3 DNA: TGTGCCAGCAGAACGGAGATTCCCTACGAGCAGTACTTC.

The chain uses TRBV20-1 and TRBJ2-6, with a possible D match to TRBD2 (5 bases). Per the germline V gene, CDR1 is DFQATT and CDR2 is SNEGSKA (reference sequence). CDR3 length equals 18 residues. The V end was cut by 3 bases, the J end by 0 bases, with 18 bases between. CDR3 sequence: CSASKGSGIPSGANVLTF. In DNA, the CDR3 is TGCAGTGCTAGCAAAGGCTCCGGGATCCCCTCTGGGGCCAACGTCCTGACTTTC.